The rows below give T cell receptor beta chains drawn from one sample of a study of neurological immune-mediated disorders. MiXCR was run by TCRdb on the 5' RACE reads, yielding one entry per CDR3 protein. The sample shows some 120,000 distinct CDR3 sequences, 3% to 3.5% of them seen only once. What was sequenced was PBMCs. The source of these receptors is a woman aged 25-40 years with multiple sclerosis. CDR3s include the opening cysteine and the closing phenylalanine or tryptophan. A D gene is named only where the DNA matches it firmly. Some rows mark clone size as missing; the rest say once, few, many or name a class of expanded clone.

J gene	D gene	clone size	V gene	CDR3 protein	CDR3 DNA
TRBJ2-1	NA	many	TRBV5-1	CASRGLRNNEQFF	TGCGCCAGCAGAGGCTTGAGAAACAATGAGCAGTTCTTC
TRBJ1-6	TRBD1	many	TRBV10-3	CAISSGTGGNNSPLHF	TGTGCCATCAGCTCCGGGACAGGGGGGAATAATTCACCCCTCCACTTT
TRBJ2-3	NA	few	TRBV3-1	CDSSTGPDTQYF	TGTGACAGCAGCACGGGACCAGATACGCAGTATTTT
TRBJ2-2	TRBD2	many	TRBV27	CASSLGSGLENTGELFF	TGTGCCAGCAGTTTGGGATCCGGACTAGAGAACACCGGGGAGCTGTTTTTT
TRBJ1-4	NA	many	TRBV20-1	CSVQPGPSGEKLFF	TGCAGTGTCCAACCGGGACCCTCCGGCGAAAAACTGTTTTTT
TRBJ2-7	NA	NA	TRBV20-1	CSASQGHPNSYEQYF	TGCAGTGCTAGTCAGGGACACCCAAACTCCTACGAGCAGTACTTC
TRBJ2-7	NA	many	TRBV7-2	CASSVSNGEQYF	TGTGCCAGCAGCGTCTCAAACGGGGAGCAGTACTTC
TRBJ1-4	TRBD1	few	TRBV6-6	CASSWTGEKLFF	TGTGCCAGCAGTTGGACAGGGGAAAAACTGTTTTTT
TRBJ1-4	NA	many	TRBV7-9	CASTLAGVANEKLFF	TGTGCCAGCACCTTAGCGGGGGTAGCTAATGAAAAACTGTTTTTT
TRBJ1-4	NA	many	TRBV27	CASRKSGTKGEKLFF	TGTGCCAGCCGAAAATCAGGGACAAAGGGTGAAAAACTGTTTTTT